The sequence of this TCR beta chain was determined in a study of OX40 agonist ivuxolimab in advanced cancers. Study-level information: Age averaged approximately 60 years (range roughly 23 to 85), and 82.7% were male. Study-level results: Compared with others, partial responders at 0.1-3.0 mg/kg displayed clonal expansion among the lowest. CD4+ and CD8+ T cells in blood underwent clonal expansion by week 6 at 0.1 to 3.0 mg/kg.

V was shortened by 7 bases and J by 9 bases, with 11 bases between the two germline ends. This CDR3 contains 10 residues. Germline V CDR1 and CDR2: GTSNPN, SVGIG (reference sequence). The method was immunoSEQ multiplex PCR; TCRdb's version includes in-frame clones alone and lacks a portion of them. The data hold 70,000 to 85,000 clones, with nearly 95% observed a single time. Concerning this clone: The antigen remains undetermined.

The sequence came from an adult with an advanced solid tumor such as melanoma, head and neck, liver or kidney cancer. The source was CD4+ or CD8+ T cells sorted from blood, collected in a trial of the OX40 agonist ivuxolimab. This chain links TRBV30 with TRBJ2-3; no definite D call. CDR3 loop: CAYTLDTQYF. The CDR3 DNA reads TGTGCCTACACCCTGGACACGCAGTATTTT.